What follows are 2 T cell receptor beta chains derived from one specimen sequenced in a study of T cell responses to AZD1222 COVID-19 vaccine. TCRdb's copy holds only in-frame clones and misses some; the assay was immunoSEQ multiplex PCR. The top ten hold less than 4% of the sample, which has fewer than 70,000 clones, approximately 80% seen once. This sample comprised peripheral blood, obtained 28 days after the second AZD1222 dose. The receptors here all came from an adult who received the AZD1222 COVID-19 vaccine.

J is TRBJ2-7 and V is TRBV5-1; D unclear. Between the trimmed V and J ends, which lost 2 bases and 0 bases, there was a span of 9 bases. Per the germline V gene, CDR1 is SGHRS and CDR2 is YFSETQ. The CDR3 extends over 14 amino acids. The CDR3 nucleotides read TGCGCCAGCAGCTTCAACGTGAACTCCTACGAGCAGTACTTC. Translating gives CASSFNVNSYEQYF. Looking up the rest from reference TRBV5-1 and TRBJ2-7 gives the full variable domain: KAGVTQTPRYLIKTRGQQVTLSCSPISGHRSVSWYQQTPGQGLQFLFEYFSETQRNKGNFPGRFSGRQFSNSRSEMNVSTLELGDSALYLCASSFNVNSYEQYFGPGTRLTVT.

The chain is built from TRBV10-3 and TRBJ1-2, with D unclear. The ends were cut back, 4 bases at V and 0 bases at J, with 12 bases in the middle. Germline V gene sequence: CDR1 ENHRY, CDR2 SYGVKD. The CDR3 spans 15 residues. The CDR3 here is CAISVQPTSNYGYTF. The CDR3 nucleotides read TGTGCCATCAGTGTACAGCCAACCTCTAACTATGGCTACACCTTC.